The rows below give T cell receptor beta chains drawn from one sample of a study of coeliac disease. Repertoires were generated with immunoSEQ multiplex PCR, while TCRdb's copy carries only in-frame clones and drops some. The table includes roughly 2,500 clones, around 62% detected once. Material for sequencing was intraepithelial lymphocytes from the gut. Receptors were obtained from a woman between 65 and 79 years old with celiac disease on a gluten-free diet. Both conserved end residues are part of each CDR3. A D gene is named only where the DNA matches it firmly. Size values are once, few and many counts, or a class for expanded clones, and some rows have none.

J gene	clone size	V gene	D gene	CDR3 protein	CDR3 DNA
TRBJ1-2	-	TRBV29-1	TRBD1	CSVQTGGNYGYTF	TGCAGCGTACAAACAGGGGGTAACTATGGCTACACCTTC
TRBJ1-2	-	TRBV27	-	CASTDFERGGYTF	TGTGCCAGCACTGACTTTGAACGAGGGGGCTACACCTTC
TRBJ1-5	-	TRBV10-3	-	CAISEWGEQPQHF	TGTGCCATCAGTGAGTGGGGGGAACAGCCCCAGCATTTT
TRBJ1-1	few	TRBV27	-	CASYHGEAFF	TGTGCCAGCTACCATGGCGAAGCTTTCTTT
TRBJ1-1	-	TRBV6-5	-	CASSPNGQTVKAFF	TGTGCCAGCAGTCCTAACGGACAGACGGTAAAAGCTTTCTTT
TRBJ2-1	-	TRBV5-1	TRBD1	CASSPVTGDFSYNEQFF	TGCGCCAGCAGCCCGGTGACAGGGGACTTTTCCTACAATGAGCAGTTCTTC
TRBJ1-3	-	TRBV9	-	CASSVQQALKTRSGNTIYF	TGTGCCAGCAGCGTCCAACAGGCCCTAAAGACCAGGTCTGGAAACACCATATATTTT
TRBJ1-2	few	TRBV10-3	-	CAISEVWSQGRGGYTF	TGTGCCATCAGTGAGGTCTGGTCTCAGGGAAGGGGTGGCTACACCTTC
TRBJ1-3	-	TRBV5-1	-	CASSSGASGNTIYF	TGCGCCAGCAGCTCAGGGGCCTCTGGAAACACCATATATTTT
TRBJ1-2	few	TRBV11-3	-	CASSLAMAFYGYTF	TGTGCCAGCAGCTTAGCGATGGCCTTCTATGGCTACACCTTC
TRBJ2-7	-	TRBV15	TRBD1	CATSRGALGQGKPYEQYF	TGTGCCACCAGCAGAGGCGCGTTGGGACAGGGGAAGCCCTACGAGCAGTACTTC
TRBJ2-7	-	TRBV30	TRBD2	CAYSGGLLSYEQYF	TGTGCCTATAGCGGGGGCCTACTCTCCTACGAGCAGTACTTC
TRBJ2-4	few	TRBV6-1	-	CASSSGRVRENIQYF	TGTGCCAGCAGTTCGGGTCGGGTTCGGGAAAACATTCAGTACTTC
TRBJ1-1	-	TRBV5-1	TRBD1	CASFDRGSNTEAFF	TGCGCCAGTTTCGACAGGGGAAGCAACACTGAAGCTTTCTTT
TRBJ1-2	-	TRBV13	-	CASSLGLQAYGYTF	TGTGCCAGCAGCTTAGGCCTCCAGGCATATGGCTACACCTTC
TRBJ2-5	large	TRBV5-1	-	CASSSGLGPQETQYF	TGCGCCAGCAGCTCCGGACTTGGACCTCAAGAGACCCAGTACTTC
TRBJ1-4	once	TRBV10-3	-	CAISGERNEKLFF	TGTGCCATCAGTGGGGAGAGGAATGAAAAACTGTTTTTT
TRBJ1-1	-	TRBV10-3	-	CAIRPINREITEAFF	TGTGCCATCAGACCTATTAACAGGGAAATCACTGAAGCTTTCTTT
TRBJ2-2	-	TRBV7-9	TRBD1	CASRPAGTGNPGELFF	TGTGCCAGCAGACCGGCCGGGACAGGGAATCCCGGGGAGCTGTTTTTT
TRBJ2-3	few	TRBV2	-	CASIRDTTDTQYF	TGTGCCAGCATCAGGGACACCACAGATACGCAGTATTTT
TRBJ2-1	-	TRBV4-1	-	CASSPGGREQFF	TGCGCCAGCAGCCCAGGGGGGCGTGAGCAGTTCTTC
TRBJ2-3	-	TRBV6-1	-	CASSEGGLTDTQYF	TGTGCCAGCAGTGAAGGAGGGTTGACAGATACGCAGTATTTT
TRBJ1-1	-	TRBV5-4	-	CASSKETGNTEAFF	TGTGCCAGCAGCAAAGAGACAGGGAACACTGAAGCTTTCTTT
TRBJ2-1	-	TRBV4-2	TRBD2	CASSQGTSGSNEQFF	TGTGCCAGCAGCCAAGGGACAAGCGGGAGCAATGAGCAGTTCTTC
TRBJ2-4	-	TRBV5-4	-	CASPNIQYF	TGTGCCAGCCCGAACATTCAGTACTTC
TRBJ2-5	-	TRBV7-9	-	CASSLLPRLQETQYF	TGTGCCAGCAGCCTGCTACCTAGGCTACAAGAGACCCAGTACTTC
TRBJ1-2	-	TRBV11-1	-	CASSLAMAFYGYTF	TGTGCCAGCAGCTTAGCGATGGCCTTCTATGGCTACACCTTC
TRBJ1-4	-	TRBV29-1	TRBD1	CSVKDRGTEKLFF	TGCAGCGTAAAGGACAGGGGGACTGAAAAACTGTTTTTT
TRBJ1-6	few	TRBV4-1	TRBD1	CASSQGQGAGSPLHF	TGCGCCAGCAGCCAGGGACAGGGGGCTGGTTCACCCCTCCACTTT
TRBJ1-4	few	TRBV5-6	TRBD1	CASSLPPGQGFANEKLFF	TGTGCCAGCAGCTTGCCGCCGGGACAGGGTTTTGCTAATGAAAAACTGTTTTTT
TRBJ1-5	-	TRBV4-1	-	CASSQERAGFSNQPQHF	TGCGCCAGCAGCCAAGAAAGGGCAGGGTTTAGCAATCAGCCCCAGCATTTT
TRBJ2-3	once	TRBV10-2	TRBD2	CASMEAGGRTDTQYF	TGCGCCAGCATGGAAGCGGGGGGCCGTACAGATACGCAGTATTTT
TRBJ1-4	-	TRBV7-9	-	CASSFSGRNEKLFF	TGTGCCAGCAGCTTCTCAGGGAGGAATGAAAAACTGTTTTTT
TRBJ1-5	-	TRBV2	-	CASNTRQVDSNQPQHF	TGTGCCAGCAATACAAGACAGGTCGATAGCAATCAGCCCCAGCATTTT
TRBJ2-2	-	TRBV7-3	TRBD2	CASSLTGLRPYTGELFF	TGTGCCAGCAGCTTGACGGGACTACGTCCCTACACCGGGGAGCTGTTTTTT
TRBJ1-3	-	TRBV7-9	-	CASSLAQAPSSGNTIYF	TGTGCCAGCAGCTTAGCCCAGGCACCGAGCTCTGGAAACACCATATATTTT
TRBJ2-1	few	TRBV7-3	-	CASSESRDSEPIF	TGTGCCAGCAGCGAGAGCCGGGACTCAGAACCGATCTTC
TRBJ2-3	-	TRBV5-1	-	CASSLGWGGTDTQYF	TGCGCCAGCAGCTTGGGATGGGGGGGCACAGATACGCAGTATTTT
TRBJ2-4	-	TRBV7-9	-	CASSFLSPQGAKNIQYF	TGTGCCAGCAGCTTCCTGTCGCCCCAGGGGGCCAAAAACATTCAGTACTTC
TRBJ2-2	few	TRBV15	TRBD1	CATSRGDRVLLTGELFF	TGTGCCACCAGCAGAGGGGACAGGGTGTTGTTAACCGGGGAGCTGTTTTTT
TRBJ2-3	-	TRBV13	TRBD2	CASSLGGSFTDTQYF	TGTGCCAGCAGCCTGGGGGGGTCCTTCACAGATACGCAGTATTTT
TRBJ2-2	-	TRBV2	TRBD2	CASSGLAGDTGELFF	TGTGCCAGCAGTGGGTTAGCGGGAGACACCGGGGAGCTGTTTTTT
TRBJ2-1	-	TRBV11-3	TRBD2	CASSSWEGSSYNEQFF	TGTGCCAGCAGCTCGTGGGAGGGGAGCTCCTACAATGAGCAGTTCTTC
TRBJ1-4	-	TRBV11-3	-	CASSLATSSEKLFF	TGTGCCAGCAGCTTAGCCACGTCGAGTGAAAAACTGTTTTTT
TRBJ1-2	-	TRBV28	TRBD1	CASSLTGVLWNGYTF	TGTGCCAGCAGTTTGACAGGGGTTTTGTGGAATGGCTACACCTTC
TRBJ1-5	-	TRBV7-2	TRBD1	CASSLSGRGYRTNQPQHF	TGTGCCAGCAGCTTATCAGGCAGGGGGTATAGAACAAATCAGCCCCAGCATTTT
TRBJ2-1	few	TRBV30	TRBD2	CAWGWRREDEQFF	TGTGCCTGGGGTTGGCGTCGGGAGGATGAGCAGTTCTTC
TRBJ2-1	-	TRBV29-1	-	CSVDGGSGFDEQFF	TGCAGCGTTGACGGGGGTTCTGGGTTCGATGAGCAGTTCTTC
TRBJ2-1	once	TRBV10-3	-	CAISESGNEQFF	TGTGCCATCAGTGAATCAGGGAATGAGCAGTTCTTC
TRBJ1-2	-	TRBV9	TRBD1	CASSAMTGAHGYTF	TGTGCCAGCAGCGCGATGACAGGGGCACATGGCTACACCTTC
TRBJ1-5	-	TRBV28	-	CASSLANGVQPQHF	TGTGCCAGCAGTTTAGCTAACGGGGTACAGCCCCAGCATTTT
TRBJ2-3	-	TRBV18	-	CASSPNVLDTQYF	TGTGCCAGCTCACCGAACGTACTGGATACGCAGTATTTT
TRBJ1-1	-	TRBV5-4	TRBD1	CASSFWGTGWREAFF	TGTGCCAGCAGCTTTTGGGGGACAGGGTGGAGGGAAGCTTTCTTT
TRBJ1-6	-	TRBV21-1	-	CASRDGVATLHHNSPLHF	TGTGCCAGCAGGGATGGAGTAGCTACACTACATCATAATTCACCCCTCCACTTT
TRBJ2-5	few	TRBV10-3	TRBD2	CAISEDYRLAGGETQYF	TGTGCCATCAGTGAGGACTATCGACTAGCGGGCGGGGAGACCCAGTACTTC
TRBJ2-3	-	TRBV4-1	-	CASSQLRARAADTQYF	TGCGCCAGCAGCCAACTCCGGGCCAGGGCCGCAGATACGCAGTATTTT
TRBJ2-1	-	TRBV27	-	CASRSPTSSYNEQFF	TGTGCCAGCAGATCCCCTACTAGCTCCTACAATGAGCAGTTCTTC
TRBJ2-3	-	TRBV7-8	TRBD2	CASSFNRLAGGSSTDTQYF	TGTGCCAGCAGCTTCAACCGACTAGCGGGGGGATCTAGCACAGATACGCAGTATTTT
TRBJ1-3	-	TRBV6-5	-	CASSYPGSSGNTIYF	TGTGCCAGCAGTTACCCAGGATCTTCTGGAAACACCATATATTTT